This T cell receptor beta chain was identified in a study of blood T cell repertoires in COVID-19. For the study at large: The study drew acute and convalescent COVID-19 samples from the United States, Italy and Spain.

Profiled with immunoSEQ multiplex PCR; TCRdb holds only in-frame clones, not every one. The sample carries more than 95,000 clones, 90% recorded once. CDR1 SGDLS and CDR2 YYNGEE come from the germline V gene. CDR3 length: 16 residues. The V gene end was trimmed by 0 bases and the J gene end by 5 bases; junction bases not matched to a gene: 8. The chain recombines TRBV9 with TRBJ2-5, with TRBD2 identical over 9 bases. This TCR was recovered from a human donor with active COVID-19. The donor label of this sample is uncertain. The sample consisted of peripheral blood. CDR3 sequence (DNA): TGTGCCAGCAGCGTAGGAGTAGCGGGGGTCCAGGAGACCCAGTACTTC. Protein product: CASSVGVAGVQETQYF.